Each of the 22 T cell receptor beta chains below was sequenced from the same sample in a study of T cell responses to AZD1222 COVID-19 vaccine. Data came from immunoSEQ multiplex PCR; TCRdb stores just in-frame clones and leaves some out. The sample has fewer than 100,000 clones, roughly 81% seen once; the top ten hold about 12%. Source: peripheral blood, taken on day 0 of AZD1222 vaccination. Receptor source: an adult in good health.

The genes are TRBV24-1 and TRBJ1-5; 10 nucleotides agree with TRBD1. Germline values: CDR1 KGHDR, CDR2 SFDVKD. The ends lost 5 bases at V and 2 bases at J; junction bases unmatched: 11. This CDR3 region has 18 residues. Here the CDR3 reads CATSAERTGGLGNQPQHF. CDR3 DNA sequence: TGTGCCACCAGTGCCGAAAGGACAGGGGGATTGGGCAATCAGCCCCAGCATTTT.

The gene calls are TRBV28 and TRBJ1-1; D is ambiguous. Germline V lookup: CDR1 MDHEN, CDR2 SYDVKM. This CDR3 region has 13 residues. Between the trimmed V and J ends, which lost 3 bases and 3 bases, there was a span of 8 bases. The CDR3 region is CASSLVRHTEAFF. In nucleotides, the CDR3 is TGTGCCAGCAGTTTGGTACGGCACACTGAAGCTTTCTTT.

The chain combines TRBV7-3 with TRBJ2-5; no clear D. CDR1 and CDR2 (germline): SGHTA, FQGTGA. V was clipped by 2 bases and J by 5 bases, with 9 bases between them. This CDR3 spans 13 amino acids. As DNA, the CDR3 is TGTGCCAGCAGCTTATTGGCTTCGGAGACCCAGTACTTC. Its translation is CASSLLASETQYF.

CDR3 sequence reads: CASSSLWFRGSPYF. CDR3 DNA: TGTGCCAGCAGTTCCCTCTGGTTCCGGGGAAGTCCGTACTTC. The chain couples TRBV28 to TRBJ2-7, with D maybe TRBD2 (5 bases). Germline CDR1 MDHEN, CDR2 SYDVKM. V was shortened by 4 bases and J by 12 bases, with 22 bases between the two germline ends. The CDR3 consists of 14 residues.

The chain combines TRBV19 with TRBJ1-2, with TRBD1 matching 7 bases. V shed 10 bases and J 6 bases; nucleotides not matched to a gene: 11. The CDR3 loop spans 13 amino acids. CDR1 and CDR2 (germline): LNHDA, SQIVND (reference sequence). CDR3 amino acids: CATTPGGVDGYTF. The CDR3 bases are TGTGCCACAACGCCAGGGGGGGTAGATGGCTACACCTTC.

The chain employs TRBV5-1 and TRBJ2-7, with 7 bases identical to TRBD1. CDR3 length: 17 amino acids. Germline CDR1 reads SGHRS; CDR2 reads YFSETQ. Trimming cost V 3 bases and J 2 bases; bases outside gene matches: 14. The CDR3 region is CASSSDLGTGEPYEQYF. The CDR3 nucleotides read TGCGCCAGCAGCTCGGATTTAGGAACAGGGGAACCCTACGAGCAGTACTTC.

J is TRBJ1-5 and V is TRBV6-2 or TRBV6-3; 11 bases map to TRBD1. Germline V lookup: CDR1 MNHEY, CDR2 SVGEGT. The V gene end was trimmed by 4 bases and the J gene end by 2 bases; junction bases not matched to a gene: 7. The CDR3 runs to 17 residues. Here the CDR3 DNA reads TGTGCCAGCAGTTCCCCCCGGGGACAGGGGGGCAATCAGCCCCAGCATTTT. This gives the protein CASSSPRGQGGNQPQHF.

The gene calls are TRBV5-6 and TRBJ2-5; possibly TRBD1 or TRBD2 for D (5 bases each). Trimming took 4 bases from V and 2 from J, leaving 24 bases between them. Germline CDR1 and CDR2: SGHDT and YYEEEE. This CDR3 contains 18 residues. DNA of the CDR3: TGTGCCAGCAGCCCCCCGCTTTGGACTCCTAAGGGGCAAGAGACCCAGTACTTC. Translating it yields CASSPPLWTPKGQETQYF.

This clone has only a few counts. V is TRBV6-2 or TRBV6-3 and J is TRBJ1-2; TRBD1 matches 7 bases. V was clipped by 1 base and J by 8 bases; unmatched bases: 10. The length of the CDR3 is 15 residues. Germline V gives CDR1 MNHEY, CDR2 SVGEGT. CDR3 residues: CASSYFISGTAGYTF. As DNA, the CDR3 is TGTGCCAGCAGTTACTTCATATCCGGGACAGCGGGCTACACCTTC.

This clone appeared a single time. The chain carries TRBV10-3 and TRBJ1-1; 12 bases are a match to TRBD1. Per the germline V gene, CDR1 is ENHRY and CDR2 is SYGVKD. The CDR3 loop spans 16 amino acids. Trimming took 2 bases from V and 7 from J; bases not matched to a gene: 8. The CDR3 loop is CAISEGTGGRFFEAFF. The CDR3 bases are TGTGCCATCAGTGAGGGGACAGGGGGCCGTTTTTTTGAAGCTTTCTTT.

V is TRBV6-2 or TRBV6-3 and J is TRBJ2-7, with D maybe TRBD1 (6 bases). The CDR3 consists of 14 residues. In germline, CDR1 is MNHEY, CDR2 SVGEGT. V lost 4 bases and J 2 bases, leaving 12 bases between the germline ends. The CDR3 loop reads CASSWGQGPYEQYF. CDR3 coding DNA: TGTGCCAGCAGTTGGGGGCAGGGGCCCTACGAGCAGTACTTC.

The table lists this clone with a few counts. The chain has TRBV5-1 and TRBJ1-2; tentatively, D is TRBD1 (5 bases). Germline V lookup: CDR1 SGHRS, CDR2 YFSETQ. Trimming took off 1 base at V and 7 bases at J, with 14 bases between the two ends. The CDR3 runs 14 residues. CDR3 in amino acids: CASSLSLQGTGYTF. The CDR3 DNA is TGCGCCAGCAGCTTGTCCCTCCAAGGGACTGGCTACACCTTC.

This chain connects TRBV30 to TRBJ1-4; the D is unclear. Germline V gene lookup returns CDR1 GTSNPN and CDR2 SVGIG (reference sequence). Trimming pared 3 bases from V and 0 bases from J, leaving 14 bases between. The CDR3 is made up of 16 amino acids. The CDR3 here is CAWSVGQETTNEKLFF. CDR3 in DNA: TGTGCCTGGAGCGTAGGGCAGGAAACAACTAATGAAAAACTGTTTTTT.

This clone was observed a single time. The chain is built from TRBV18 and TRBJ2-2; D gene unclear. Germline V CDR1 and CDR2: KGHSH, LQKENI. The ends were cut back, 3 bases at V and 4 bases at J, with 3 bases in the middle. There are 12 residues in the CDR3. The CDR3 DNA reads TGTGCCAGCTCACCGCCCACCGGGGAGCTGTTTTTT. It translates to CASSPPTGELFF.

The V call is TRBV10-3, the J call TRBJ1-2, with TRBD1 matching over 9 bases. The length of the CDR3 is 17 residues. The V and J ends lost 6 bases and 4 bases, in that order; junction bases with no gene match: 15. Germline loops: CDR1 ENHRY, CDR2 SYGVKD. The CDR3 loop reads CAISDSTKDRGSYGYTF. Here the CDR3 DNA reads TGTGCCATCAGCGATTCTACGAAGGACAGGGGTTCCTATGGCTACACCTTC.

This chain links TRBV7-6 with TRBJ2-2; D is possibly TRBD1 (5 bases). The CDR3 loop spans 16 amino acids. Germline assignment: CDR1 SGHVS and CDR2 FNYEAQ. V lost 0 bases and J 6 bases, leaving 14 bases between the germline ends. CDR3 sequence (DNA): TGTGCCAGCAGCTTAGCGCTTTCCTCAGGGTCCGGGGAGCTGTTTTTT. It encodes CASSLALSSGSGELFF.

The chain joins TRBV20-1 to TRBJ2-1, with 7 nucleotides matching TRBD1. J lost 2 bases, V lost 3 bases, and 10 bases had no gene match. Germline V gene lookup returns CDR1 DFQATT and CDR2 SNEGSKA (reference sequence). The CDR3 totals 16 residues. This chain's CDR3 is CSASGGEGTAYNEQFF. The CDR3, as DNA: TGCAGTGCTAGTGGCGGCGAGGGGACAGCCTACAATGAGCAGTTCTTC.

The chain combines TRBV2 with TRBJ1-1; D ambiguous. The V end was cut by 4 bases, the J end by 3 bases, with 6 bases between. Germline assignment: CDR1 SNHLY and CDR2 FYNNEI. The CDR3 length is 12 residues. The CDR3 spells CASSVGYTEAFF. The CDR3 DNA follows: TGTGCCAGCAGTGTTGGTTACACTGAAGCTTTCTTT.

The chain carries TRBV5-4 and TRBJ1-2; TRBD1 might be the D (6 bases). V shed 0 bases and J shed 4 bases, with 13 bases lying between them. Looked up from germline, CDR1 is SGHNT and CDR2 is YYREEE (reference sequence). The CDR3 length is 15 residues. The CDR3 sequence: CASSLVVGTSYGYTF. CDR3 sequence (DNA): TGTGCCAGCAGCTTGGTGGTCGGGACATCCTATGGCTACACCTTC.

This sequence joins TRBV10-3 and TRBJ1-2, with D possibly being TRBD1 (6 bases). This CDR3 is 12 amino acids long. The ends were cut back, 8 bases at V and 5 bases at J, with 12 bases in the middle. The germline V gene has CDR1 ENHRY and CDR2 SYGVKD. The CDR3 DNA sequence: TGTGCCATCGGGGGGGCGCAGTATGGCTACACCTTC. Translation: CAIGGAQYGYTF.

The chain recombines TRBV7-9 with TRBJ1-3, with D possibly being TRBD1 (5 bases). This CDR3 is 14 amino acids long. V gave up 5 bases and J gave up 4 bases, with 12 bases separating them. From germline, CDR1 is SEHNR and CDR2 FQNEAQ (reference sequence). In DNA form, the CDR3 reads TGTGCCAGCAGCAGCGGGGCGGGAGGAAACACCATATATTTT. Translation gives CASSSGAGGNTIYF.

V and J are TRBV6-2 or TRBV6-3 and TRBJ1-6; a weak D match, TRBD1 (6 bases). CDR3 length: 16 amino acids. Between the trimmed V and J ends, which lost 2 bases and 6 bases, there was a span of 14 bases. Germline V gene data show CDR1 as MNHEY and CDR2 as SVGEGT. The chain's CDR3 is CASSYALGQINSPLHF. CDR3 sequence (DNA): TGTGCCAGCAGTTACGCCCTTGGACAGATTAATTCACCCCTCCACTTT.